The 2 T cell receptor beta chains listed next were all sequenced from one sample in a study of T cell clones after liver transplantation. The data were produced by immunoSEQ multiplex PCR, yet TCRdb's version contains in-frame clones alone and is incomplete. The repertoire consists of roughly 16,000 clones, with more than 75% occurring once and the leading ten covering approximately 32%. The starting material was CD8+ T cells from blood, obtained 48 months after liver transplant. The receptors were gathered from a human patient who received a liver transplant. Some T cells may originate from the graft donor.

The chain employs TRBV9 and TRBJ2-5; weak D call: TRBD2 (5 bases). There are 15 residues in the CDR3. Germline V gene sequence: CDR1 SGDLS, CDR2 YYNGEE. Trimming took off 0 bases at V and 0 bases at J, with 9 bases between the two ends. The CDR3 here is CASSVGSGYQETQYF. The CDR3 DNA sequence: TGTGCCAGCAGCGTAGGCTCGGGGTACCAAGAGACCCAGTACTTC.

The genes are TRBV28 and TRBJ1-5; D unclear. V lost 2 bases and J lost 0, with 11 bases in between. Germline V gene lookup returns CDR1 MDHEN and CDR2 SYDVKM. The CDR3 runs to 16 residues. The CDR3, as DNA: TGTGCCAGCAGTTTAGGTCCCATCTATAGCAATCAGCCCCAGCATTTT. This translates into CASSLGPIYSNQPQHF.